These T cell receptor beta chains were read from a single sample in a study of blood T cell repertoires in COVID-19. Libraries were prepared by immunoSEQ multiplex PCR; TCRdb keeps only in-frame clonotypes and omits some of them. The repertoire consists of approximately 260,000 clones, with about 85% occurring once and the leading ten covering more than 6%. Sequencing was performed on peripheral blood. The receptor source for this set is a man between 60 and 70 years old who had recovered from COVID-19. CDR3s include the opening cysteine and the closing phenylalanine or tryptophan. The D gene is left open where the match is weak. The size entry is marked missing in some rows and otherwise reads once, few, many or a size class.

CDR3aa: CASTYGQGTYGYTF; v_gene: TRBV9; d_gene: TRBD1; abundance: .
CDR3aa: CASSQEGQTRYTF; v_gene: TRBV3-1/TRBV3-2; d_gene: .; abundance: .
CDR3aa: CATRSSGANVLTF; v_gene: TRBV15; d_gene: .; abundance: .
CDR3aa: CASSFTREGELFF; v_gene: TRBV12-3/TRBV12-4; d_gene: .; abundance: .
CDR3aa: CASSIGGTDTQYF; v_gene: TRBV19; d_gene: .; abundance: .
CDR3aa: CASSQKHGGTTDTQYF; v_gene: TRBV5-4; d_gene: TRBD2; abundance: once
CDR3aa: CASSPPGVSYEQYF; v_gene: TRBV19; d_gene: .; abundance: .
CDR3aa: CASSLEGYGYTF; v_gene: TRBV12-3/TRBV12-4; d_gene: .; abundance: .
CDR3aa: CASRVLTGGLYEQYF; v_gene: TRBV6-5; d_gene: TRBD1; abundance: once
CDR3aa: CASSVAAGGETQYF; v_gene: TRBV9; d_gene: TRBD2; abundance: .
CDR3aa: CASSLGQPASRDGYTF; v_gene: TRBV28; d_gene: TRBD1; abundance: .
CDR3aa: CASGNRGSSGYTF; v_gene: TRBV5-8; d_gene: TRBD1; abundance: .
CDR3aa: CASSPPGTASNQPQHF; v_gene: TRBV18; d_gene: TRBD1; abundance: few
CDR3aa: CASSSTGGRTEAFF; v_gene: TRBV6-5; d_gene: TRBD1; abundance: .
CDR3aa: CASSQEGGWGQPQHF; v_gene: TRBV3-1/TRBV3-2; d_gene: .; abundance: .
CDR3aa: CASSPAGLASPDTQYF; v_gene: TRBV18; d_gene: .; abundance: .
CDR3aa: CASSLFDTYTEAFF; v_gene: TRBV5-8; d_gene: .; abundance: .
CDR3aa: CASSEGLAGNYEQYF; v_gene: TRBV6-1; d_gene: TRBD2; abundance: few
CDR3aa: CASSLLIAGGPDTQYF; v_gene: TRBV5-5; d_gene: TRBD2; abundance: .
CDR3aa: CASSSSAAADTQYF; v_gene: TRBV27; d_gene: .; abundance: .
CDR3aa: CASSSGGRTEAFF; v_gene: TRBV6-5; d_gene: .; abundance: .
CDR3aa: CASSTGTSSAGELFF; v_gene: TRBV7-8; d_gene: TRBD2; abundance: .
CDR3aa: CASSPQGSNYGYTF; v_gene: TRBV18; d_gene: .; abundance: once
CDR3aa: CASSPLGRTDTQYF; v_gene: TRBV5-6; d_gene: .; abundance: .
CDR3aa: CASSPQGQVYEQYF; v_gene: TRBV6-2/TRBV6-3; d_gene: TRBD1; abundance: .
CDR3aa: CASSQTASYGYTF; v_gene: TRBV27; d_gene: .; abundance: .
CDR3aa: CASSYSGDEKLFF; v_gene: TRBV6-6; d_gene: .; abundance: .
CDR3aa: CASSMGAGAANIQYF; v_gene: TRBV19; d_gene: .; abundance: .
CDR3aa: CASSIFPEGLTNGYTF; v_gene: TRBV19; d_gene: .; abundance: .
CDR3aa: CASSDRASNQPQHF; v_gene: TRBV6-1; d_gene: .; abundance: few
CDR3aa: CSVEQGGYTF; v_gene: TRBV29-1; d_gene: .; abundance: .
CDR3aa: CASSPTGGSQPQHF; v_gene: TRBV5-1; d_gene: TRBD1; abundance: .
CDR3aa: CAATGGGARQTQYF; v_gene: TRBV6-6; d_gene: TRBD2; abundance: .
CDR3aa: CANSPLGEAKNIQYF; v_gene: TRBV23-1; d_gene: .; abundance: few
CDR3aa: CASTPGRGIQSSDTGELFF; v_gene: TRBV19; d_gene: .; abundance: .
CDR3aa: CASRGAYSNQPQHF; v_gene: TRBV6-5; d_gene: .; abundance: .
CDR3aa: CASSPGISNTGELFF; v_gene: TRBV5-4; d_gene: .; abundance: .
CDR3aa: CASSRLAGFRWTGELFF; v_gene: TRBV28; d_gene: TRBD2; abundance: once
CDR3aa: CASSLSGARTEAFF; v_gene: TRBV5-1; d_gene: .; abundance: .
CDR3aa: CASRLEPGGRETDTQYF; v_gene: TRBV12-2; d_gene: .; abundance: .
CDR3aa: CASSLGTANTEAFF; v_gene: TRBV5-1; d_gene: .; abundance: .
CDR3aa: CASSPPVAPDTQYF; v_gene: TRBV18; d_gene: .; abundance: .
CDR3aa: CASRTRGGSTDTQYF; v_gene: TRBV5-1; d_gene: TRBD2; abundance: .
CDR3aa: CASSYGQGGEKLFF; v_gene: TRBV6-5; d_gene: .; abundance: .
CDR3aa: CASSAGQGVGGYTF; v_gene: TRBV9; d_gene: TRBD1; abundance: few
CDR3aa: CASSAQGFSYNEQFF; v_gene: TRBV4-1; d_gene: TRBD1; abundance: once
CDR3aa: CASSVEREGSNTGELFF; v_gene: TRBV9; d_gene: TRBD2; abundance: .
CDR3aa: CASSVGGTAYEQYF; v_gene: TRBV10-2; d_gene: TRBD2; abundance: .
CDR3aa: CASGLPRDYGYTF; v_gene: TRBV12-5; d_gene: .; abundance: .
CDR3aa: CASSYSGDGTQYF; v_gene: TRBV5-7; d_gene: .; abundance: .
CDR3aa: CASSQDGANYEQYF; v_gene: TRBV4-1; d_gene: .; abundance: .
CDR3aa: CASSQDSASGNGYTF; v_gene: TRBV4-1; d_gene: .; abundance: .